This T cell receptor beta chain was sequenced during a study of shared clonotypes between healthy human individuals. For the study at large: Per donor, three plates held CD4 naive cells, three held CD4 memory, two held CD8 naive and one held CD8 memory.

Every one of the donors was a Caucasian adult that lived in Nashville, Tennessee. Some clones are missing from TCRdb's copy, which holds only in-frame ones; the method was immunoSEQ multiplex PCR. The sample holds about 1.1 million clones, approximately 75% seen once. The germline gives CDR1 MDHEN, CDR2 SYDVKM. This CDR3 region has 16 residues. The germline V and J ends were trimmed by 6 bases and 7 bases, with 21 bases remaining between them. Sequencing was done on a sample of memory CD4+ T cells from PBMCs. Specified subset: CD45RA-negative fraction. This clonotype was obtained from a man aged 18 to 35 in good health. Some clones in this sample may be carry-over from other donors' samples. The V and J genes are TRBV28 and TRBJ1-4; tentative D call: TRBD1 (5 bases). CDR3 loop: CASSHGTGGLSEKLFF. CDR3 DNA: TGTGCCAGCAGCCATGGGACCGGGGGTTTGAGTGAAAAACTGTTTTTT.